The 14 T cell receptor beta chains below come from one sample, sequenced in a study of T cells in Graves' hyperthyroidism and ophthalmopathy. Researchers took RNA transcripts and amplified the TCR beta CDR3 regions from them. HTBI primers were the set used in a first-round RT-PCR of the TCR CDR3. TCRdb processed the multiplex PCR reads anew with MiXCR; each CDR3 protein has one entry. Of hundreds of thousands of distinct CDR3 sequences in the sample, 15% to 20% were seen once. Sequenced material: blood. All receptors come from a man aged 35 to 55 with Graves' ophthalmopathy.

This clonotype appeared a few times. This chain connects TRBV7-2 to TRBJ2-7; D ambiguous. The length of the CDR3 is 15 residues. Trimming removed 1 base at V and 0 bases at J, with 10 bases between. Germline-derived CDR1 and CDR2 are SGHTA and FQGNSA. This CDR3 is CASSLVRANSYEQYF. DNA for the CDR3: TGTGCCAGCAGCTTAGTACGGGCTAACTCCTACGAGCAGTACTTC.

The V gene is TRBV18, the J gene TRBJ1-5; D not resolved. The CDR3 contains 14 residues. Germline CDR1 reads KGHSH; CDR2 reads LQKENI. V lost 3 bases and J lost 2, with 8 bases in between. CDR3 nucleotides: TGTGCCAGCTCACCCTCGAATGGCAATCAGCCCCAGCATTTT. Translation gives CASSPSNGNQPQHF.

About this clonotype itself: Germline and junction disagree at one end, which may indicate a read error. The chain recombines TRBV5-1 with TRBJ2-3; the match to TRBD1 covers 9 bases. There are 16 residues in the CDR3. Germline V gene sequence: CDR1 SGHRS, CDR2 YFSETQ. For the CDR3, the DNA is TGTGCCAGCAGCCAAGTCCAACAGGGGGCCACAGATACGCAGTATTTT. Amino acids: CASSQVQQGATDTQYF.

This clonotype showed up just a few times. The chain couples TRBV12-3 or TRBV12-4 to TRBJ1-6; the D is unclear. There are 14 residues in the CDR3. Trimming removed 1 base at V and 10 bases at J, with 11 bases between. The CDR3 DNA follows: TGTGCCAGCAGTTTAGGGCCACGGGTCTCACCCCTCCACTTT. It specifies CASSLGPRVSPLHF.

This clonotype was seen ten or more times. The chain couples TRBV6-2 or TRBV6-3 to TRBJ2-7; 9 bases map to TRBD2. The CDR3 is made up of 15 amino acids. In germline, CDR1 is MNHEY, CDR2 SVGEGT. With 2 bases clipped from V and 2 bases from J, the junction kept 4 bases outside the gene matches. The CDR3 sequence: CASSYGLAGTYEQYF. In nucleotides, the CDR3 is TGTGCCAGCAGTTACGGGCTAGCGGGGACCTACGAGCAGTACTTC.

The chain combines TRBV5-1 with TRBJ2-1; 7 positions agree with TRBD1. In germline, CDR1 is SGHRS, CDR2 YFSETQ. J lost 6 bases, V lost 4 bases, and 4 bases had no gene match. The CDR3 runs 13 residues. The CDR3 DNA follows: TGCGCCAGCAGCATGGGACAGCGCAATGAGCAGTTCTTC. Translating it yields CASSMGQRNEQFF.

This clonotype was found a few times. This rearrangement joins TRBV7-3 to TRBJ2-2, with D hard to call. Germline-derived CDR1 and CDR2 are SGHTA and FQGTGA. Trimming removed 5 bases at V and 3 bases at J, with 10 bases between. This CDR3 region has 14 residues. The CDR3 coding sequence is TGTGCCAGCAGCCAGACATCGGACACCGGGGAGCTGTTTTTT. It yields the protein CASSQTSDTGELFF. The entire variable domain, with the rest obtained from reference TRBV7-3 and TRBJ2-2, is as follows: GAGVSQTPSNKVTEKGKYVELRCDPISGHTALYWYRQSLGQGPEFLIYFQGTGAADDSGLPNDRFFAVRPEGSVSTLKIQRTERGDSAVYLCASSQTSDTGELFFGEGSRLTVL.

This clonotype was detected only a few times. The CDR3 DNA sequence: TGTGCCAGCAGCGCTAGTCCCGGGACAGGGGGTAATTCACCCCTCCACTTT. It yields the protein CASSASPGTGGNSPLHF. This chain connects TRBV9 to TRBJ1-6; the match to TRBD1 covers 11 bases. Trimming at V came to 3 bases and at J to 6 bases, leaving 8 bases not matched to a gene. From germline, CDR1 is SGDLS and CDR2 YYNGEE. The CDR3 has 17 amino acids.

The table lists this clonotype with many counts. The V call is TRBV7-3, the J call TRBJ2-1, with 9 bases fitting TRBD2. With 5 bases clipped from V and 5 bases from J, the junction kept 4 bases outside the gene matches. The germline CDR1 and CDR2 sequences are SGHTA and FQGTGA. The CDR3 covers 14 residues. Written as DNA, the CDR3 is TGTGCCAGCAGCCATAGCGGGAGTAACAATGAGCAGTTCTTC. The encoded protein is CASSHSGSNNEQFF.

This chain connects TRBV5-6 to TRBJ2-7; tentatively, D is TRBD2 (6 bases). Trimming stripped 0 bases from V and 6 bases from J, with 13 bases between. Germline V gene lookup returns CDR1 SGHDT and CDR2 YYEEEE. The CDR3 is 14 amino acids. The CDR3 DNA reads TGTGCCAGCAGCTTGGCCTTGGAGGGTAGCGAGCAGTACTTC. As protein: CASSLALEGSEQYF.

This clonotype was seen more than once but under ten times. This chain joins TRBV30 and TRBJ1-1; TRBD1 matches at 7 bases. Looked up from germline, CDR1 is GTSNPN and CDR2 is SVGIG (reference sequence). J gave up 0 bases and V 5 bases, and 9 bases lay outside the gene matches. CDR3 size: 15 residues. As DNA, the CDR3 is TGTGCCTGGGTCAAACAGGGGCCGGTGAACACTGAAGCTTTCTTT. It codes for CAWVKQGPVNTEAFF.

This chain joins TRBV20-1 and TRBJ2-7; 7 bases match TRBD1. Per germline, CDR1 DFQATT and CDR2 SNEGSKA (reference sequence). This CDR3 has 12 residues. CDR3: CSVQGMSYEQYF. CDR3 coding DNA: TGCAGCGTACAGGGGATGTCCTACGAGCAGTACTTC.

The chain employs TRBV9 and TRBJ2-2; D not certain. With 0 bases removed from V and 6 bases from J, the gap between germline ends came to 3 bases. Looked up from germline, CDR1 is SGDLS and CDR2 is YYNGEE. There are 12 residues in the CDR3. The CDR3 coding sequence is TGTGCCAGCAGCGTAGTGGCCGGGGAGCTGTTTTTT. Amino acid sequence: CASSVVAGELFF.

This clonotype was observed a handful of times. The rearrangement joins TRBV28 to TRBJ1-1, with D maybe TRBD1 (5 bases). The germline V gene has CDR1 MDHEN and CDR2 SYDVKM. Trimming cost V 2 bases and J 1 base, with 8 bases left between them. The CDR3 has 14 residues. CDR3 coding DNA: TGTGCCAGCAGTTTAGTACAGGAGAACACTGAAGCTTTCTTT. Encoded protein: CASSLVQENTEAFF.